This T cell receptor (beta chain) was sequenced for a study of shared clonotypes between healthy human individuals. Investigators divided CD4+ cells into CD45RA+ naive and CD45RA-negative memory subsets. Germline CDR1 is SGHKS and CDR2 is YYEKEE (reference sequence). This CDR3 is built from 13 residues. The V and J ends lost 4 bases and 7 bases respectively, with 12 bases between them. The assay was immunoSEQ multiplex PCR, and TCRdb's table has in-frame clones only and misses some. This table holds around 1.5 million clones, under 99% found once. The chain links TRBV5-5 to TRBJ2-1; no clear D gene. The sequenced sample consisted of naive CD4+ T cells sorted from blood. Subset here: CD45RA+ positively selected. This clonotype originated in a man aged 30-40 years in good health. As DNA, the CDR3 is TGTGCCAGCAGCAGTCAGGACGTAAATGAGCAGTTCTTC. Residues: CASSSQDVNEQFF.